This is a list of T cell receptor beta chains from one sample in a study of T cell responses to AZD1222 COVID-19 vaccine. Here immunoSEQ multiplex PCR was the method, and the copy in TCRdb shows in-frame clones only, minus some. This table has about 120,000 clones, approximately 90% appearing once. The sample was peripheral blood, taken 28 days after the second AZD1222 dose. Every receptor here comes from an adult who received the AZD1222 COVID-19 vaccine. Each CDR3 is given with its conserved first and last residue. The order of the fields is J gene, D gene, V gene, clone size, CDR3 DNA, CDR3 protein. The D gene is left open where the match is weak. Clone size is not always given. Where it is, it says once, few, many or a class for expanded clones.

j_gene: TRBJ1-1
d_gene: TRBD1
v_gene: TRBV13
abundance: NA
CDR3nt: TGTGCCAGCAGCTTCACAGGGGTTGTGAACACTGAAGCTTTCTTT
CDR3aa: CASSFTGVVNTEAFF

j_gene: TRBJ1-1
d_gene: NA
v_gene: TRBV28
abundance: NA
CDR3nt: TGTGCCAGCAGTTCTCAGGGCTTGAACACTGAAGCTTTCTTT
CDR3aa: CASSSQGLNTEAFF

j_gene: TRBJ1-1
d_gene: NA
v_gene: TRBV7-9
abundance: NA
CDR3nt: TGTGCCAGCAGCTTCTCACCTGGGGACACTGAAGCTTTCTTT
CDR3aa: CASSFSPGDTEAFF

j_gene: TRBJ1-1
d_gene: TRBD1
v_gene: TRBV27
abundance: NA
CDR3nt: TGTGCCAGCAGATCGCCGGGACAGGGGCGAAATGAAGCTTTCTTT
CDR3aa: CASRSPGQGRNEAFF

j_gene: TRBJ1-2
d_gene: NA
v_gene: TRBV28
abundance: few
CDR3nt: TGTGCCAGCAGTTTACTGGGGGGTAACTATGGCTACACCTTC
CDR3aa: CASSLLGGNYGYTF

j_gene: TRBJ2-7
d_gene: NA
v_gene: TRBV21-1
abundance: once
CDR3nt: TGTGCCAGCAGCAAAGGCAGGTATGACGAGCAGTACTTC
CDR3aa: CASSKGRYDEQYF

j_gene: TRBJ1-2
d_gene: NA
v_gene: TRBV25-1
abundance: NA
CDR3nt: TGTGCCACCTCGGGAATAAACTATGGCTACACCTTC
CDR3aa: CATSGINYGYTF

j_gene: TRBJ1-3
d_gene: NA
v_gene: TRBV7-8
abundance: NA
CDR3nt: TGTGCCAGCAGCTTGGTTCTCGTTGGAAACACCATATATTTT
CDR3aa: CASSLVLVGNTIYF

j_gene: TRBJ2-2
d_gene: NA
v_gene: TRBV25-1
abundance: NA
CDR3nt: TGTGCCGCCCGAGGGGAATCGTACACCGGGGAGCTGTTTTTT
CDR3aa: CAARGESYTGELFF

j_gene: TRBJ1-1
d_gene: NA
v_gene: TRBV30
abundance: NA
CDR3nt: TGTGCCTGGAGTGTAAGGCAGGCTGAAGCTTTCTTT
CDR3aa: CAWSVRQAEAFF

j_gene: TRBJ1-2
d_gene: NA
v_gene: TRBV12-3/TRBV12-4
abundance: NA
CDR3nt: TGTGCCAGCCTCGAACTGGGTAACTATGGCTACACCTTC
CDR3aa: CASLELGNYGYTF

j_gene: TRBJ2-2
d_gene: NA
v_gene: TRBV30
abundance: NA
CDR3nt: TGTGCCCGAAGGGGGACCGCGAACACCGGGGAGCTGTTTTTT
CDR3aa: CARRGTANTGELFF

j_gene: TRBJ2-7
d_gene: TRBD1
v_gene: TRBV7-2
abundance: NA
CDR3nt: TGTGCCAGCAGCTTAGACGGGACAGACACTTACGAGCAGTACTTC
CDR3aa: CASSLDGTDTYEQYF

j_gene: TRBJ2-1
d_gene: NA
v_gene: TRBV13
abundance: NA
CDR3nt: TGTGCCAGCAGCTTACTAGCGCCAGATGAGCAGTTCTTC
CDR3aa: CASSLLAPDEQFF

j_gene: TRBJ2-2
d_gene: NA
v_gene: TRBV7-2
abundance: NA
CDR3nt: TGTGCCAGCAGCTTAGATCCCCTCGGACTCGGGGAGCTGTTTTTT
CDR3aa: CASSLDPLGLGELFF

j_gene: TRBJ1-4
d_gene: TRBD1
v_gene: TRBV6-5
abundance: once
CDR3nt: TGTGCCAGCAGTTTCGCCGACAGGGTGGGTGAAAAACTGTTTTTT
CDR3aa: CASSFADRVGEKLFF

j_gene: TRBJ1-2
d_gene: NA
v_gene: TRBV3-1/TRBV3-2
abundance: NA
CDR3nt: TGTGCCAGCAGCCCTTTGTACCAGCGATCATATGGCTACACCTTC
CDR3aa: CASSPLYQRSYGYTF

j_gene: TRBJ2-7
d_gene: TRBD1
v_gene: TRBV6-1
abundance: NA
CDR3nt: TGTGCCAGCAGTGAAGCCGAACTGGACAGGGGAAACGAGCAGTACTTC
CDR3aa: CASSEAELDRGNEQYF

j_gene: TRBJ1-1
d_gene: TRBD1
v_gene: TRBV5-6
abundance: NA
CDR3nt: TGTGCCAGCAGCTTGGCGGGACAGGGGGCAAGGGAGTACACTGAAGCTTTCTTT
CDR3aa: CASSLAGQGAREYTEAFF

j_gene: TRBJ1-2
d_gene: NA
v_gene: TRBV6-2/TRBV6-3
abundance: NA
CDR3nt: TGTGCCAGCAGTTACTCGGGCGTAGACTATGGCTACACCTTC
CDR3aa: CASSYSGVDYGYTF

j_gene: TRBJ2-7
d_gene: NA
v_gene: TRBV5-4
abundance: NA
CDR3nt: TGTGCCAGCAGCCCGGTCCCGACCTACGAGCAGTACTTC
CDR3aa: CASSPVPTYEQYF

j_gene: TRBJ1-1
d_gene: NA
v_gene: TRBV6-6
abundance: NA
CDR3nt: TGTGCCAGCAAAAAGGGACCGATGAACACTGAAGCTTTCTTT
CDR3aa: CASKKGPMNTEAFF

j_gene: TRBJ1-1
d_gene: NA
v_gene: TRBV19
abundance: few
CDR3nt: TGTGCCAGTAGTATAGTGGGGGGCCGTGGCACTGAAGCTTTCTTT
CDR3aa: CASSIVGGRGTEAFF

j_gene: TRBJ2-7
d_gene: NA
v_gene: TRBV6-5
abundance: few
CDR3nt: TGTGCCAGCAGCCCAATCGGGCTATCGGCCTACGAGCAGTACTTC
CDR3aa: CASSPIGLSAYEQYF

j_gene: TRBJ2-1
d_gene: NA
v_gene: TRBV7-9
abundance: NA
CDR3nt: TGTGCCAGCACTCAGGACATTCTACAGTTCTTC
CDR3aa: CASTQDILQFF

j_gene: TRBJ2-7
d_gene: TRBD1
v_gene: TRBV5-8
abundance: NA
CDR3nt: TGTGCCAGCAGAGAACCCGGGACAGGAGTGTCCTACGAGCAGTACTTC
CDR3aa: CASREPGTGVSYEQYF

j_gene: TRBJ2-7
d_gene: NA
v_gene: TRBV19
abundance: NA
CDR3nt: TGTGCCAGTAGTATATCGGGGATCAACGAGCAGTACTTC
CDR3aa: CASSISGINEQYF

j_gene: TRBJ1-1
d_gene: NA
v_gene: TRBV21-1
abundance: NA
CDR3nt: TGTGCCAGCAGCAAAAGGTTGGGACAGAAGAGGACCCGGGGCCCAGGGGCTGAAGCTTTCTTT
CDR3aa: CASSKRLGQKRTRGPGAEAFF

j_gene: TRBJ1-5
d_gene: NA
v_gene: TRBV19
abundance: NA
CDR3nt: TGTGCCAGTAGTATGGGGCCACTTAGCAATCAGCCCCAGCATTTT
CDR3aa: CASSMGPLSNQPQHF

j_gene: TRBJ1-6
d_gene: NA
v_gene: TRBV7-9
abundance: NA
CDR3nt: TGTGCCAGCAGTTTAGCCGCCAGGGGTTCACCCCTCCACTTT
CDR3aa: CASSLAARGSPLHF

j_gene: TRBJ2-1
d_gene: TRBD2
v_gene: TRBV4-3
abundance: NA
CDR3nt: TGCGCCAGCAGCCAAGGGGGACTAGCGATTTACAATGAGCAGTTCTTC
CDR3aa: CASSQGGLAIYNEQFF

j_gene: TRBJ2-7
d_gene: TRBD2
v_gene: TRBV7-9
abundance: NA
CDR3nt: TGTGCCAGCAGCTTAGCGCAAGGACTAGCGGGAGCCAACGAGCAGTACTTC
CDR3aa: CASSLAQGLAGANEQYF

j_gene: TRBJ2-7
d_gene: NA
v_gene: TRBV5-1
abundance: once
CDR3nt: TGCGCCAGCAGCATCACACAATACGAGCAGTACTTC
CDR3aa: CASSITQYEQYF

j_gene: TRBJ1-1
d_gene: NA
v_gene: TRBV19
abundance: NA
CDR3nt: TGTGCCAGTATGGCCGTAACTGAAGCTTTCTTT
CDR3aa: CASMAVTEAFF

j_gene: TRBJ2-1
d_gene: TRBD2
v_gene: TRBV7-2
abundance: NA
CDR3nt: TGTGCCAGCAGCCTCGGACTAGCGGTAAACAATGAGCAGTTCTTC
CDR3aa: CASSLGLAVNNEQFF

j_gene: TRBJ2-7
d_gene: NA
v_gene: TRBV20-1
abundance: NA
CDR3nt: TGCAGTGCTAGTCTCGGTTACGAGCAGTACTTC
CDR3aa: CSASLGYEQYF

j_gene: TRBJ1-1
d_gene: TRBD1
v_gene: TRBV24-1
abundance: NA
CDR3nt: TGTGCCACCAGTGATCGGACAGGTGGGGACACTGAAGCTTTCTTT
CDR3aa: CATSDRTGGDTEAFF

j_gene: TRBJ2-5
d_gene: NA
v_gene: TRBV5-4
abundance: NA
CDR3nt: TGTGCCAGCAGCTACCCGCGCAGTCCCGAGGGCGAGACCCAGTACTTC
CDR3aa: CASSYPRSPEGETQYF

j_gene: TRBJ1-2
d_gene: NA
v_gene: TRBV30
abundance: NA
CDR3nt: TGTGCCTGGGGAACGGACTGGCGGCTAAGGTCCTTC
CDR3aa: CAWGTDWRLRSF

j_gene: TRBJ2-3
d_gene: TRBD2
v_gene: TRBV9
abundance: NA
CDR3nt: TGTGCCAGCAGCGTAGATCTGAGCGGGGGGAGGACAGATACGCAGTATTTT
CDR3aa: CASSVDLSGGRTDTQYF

j_gene: TRBJ1-2
d_gene: NA
v_gene: TRBV4-3
abundance: NA
CDR3nt: TGCGCCAGCAGCCAAGGCACGACTGGCGGCTACACCTTC
CDR3aa: CASSQGTTGGYTF

j_gene: TRBJ1-2
d_gene: TRBD1
v_gene: TRBV6-5
abundance: NA
CDR3nt: TGTGCCAGCAGTTACGGACAGGGACTGTTGTGGGGCTACACCTTC
CDR3aa: CASSYGQGLLWGYTF

j_gene: TRBJ2-7
d_gene: TRBD2
v_gene: TRBV7-3
abundance: NA
CDR3nt: TGTGCCAGCAGCTTAGACGGGACTAGTTCCTACGAGCAGTACTTC
CDR3aa: CASSLDGTSSYEQYF

j_gene: TRBJ2-7
d_gene: NA
v_gene: TRBV27
abundance: NA
CDR3nt: TGTGCCAGCAGTTTCAAGAACGAGCAGTACTTC
CDR3aa: CASSFKNEQYF

j_gene: TRBJ2-3
d_gene: NA
v_gene: TRBV6-2/TRBV6-3
abundance: NA
CDR3nt: TGTGCCAGCAGTTACTCCCCCGCTAGGACAGATACGCAGTATTTT
CDR3aa: CASSYSPARTDTQYF

j_gene: TRBJ1-4
d_gene: NA
v_gene: TRBV28
abundance: once
CDR3nt: TGTGCCAGCAGTCCAGGACAAGCAACTAATGAAAAACTGTTTTTT
CDR3aa: CASSPGQATNEKLFF

j_gene: TRBJ1-1
d_gene: NA
v_gene: TRBV27
abundance: few
CDR3nt: TGTGCCAGCAGTTTTACCGGAGGGTCCACTGAAGCTTTCTTT
CDR3aa: CASSFTGGSTEAFF

j_gene: TRBJ2-7
d_gene: TRBD1
v_gene: TRBV7-2
abundance: NA
CDR3nt: TGTGCCAGCAGCCCCCGCGGGACAGGGCGCTACGAGCAGTACTTC
CDR3aa: CASSPRGTGRYEQYF

j_gene: TRBJ2-7
d_gene: TRBD1
v_gene: TRBV9
abundance: NA
CDR3nt: TGTGCCAGCAGCGGCGGACAGGGGGCTGGGTACGAGCAGTACTTC
CDR3aa: CASSGGQGAGYEQYF

j_gene: TRBJ2-3
d_gene: TRBD2
v_gene: TRBV9
abundance: NA
CDR3nt: TGTGCCAGCAGCGGACGAACTAGCGGGGGGGCCTCCGGTACGCAGTATTTT
CDR3aa: CASSGRTSGGASGTQYF